A single sample gave rise to the 21 T cell receptor beta chains below, sequenced in a study of blood T cell repertoires in COVID-19. Profiled with immunoSEQ multiplex PCR; TCRdb holds only in-frame clones, not every one. There are about 58,000 clones in the sample; 81% occur only once, and roughly 30% lies in the top ten. The sequenced sample was peripheral blood. The receptors were sampled from a man aged 55-75 years with COVID-19, enrolled during active disease.

This chain joins TRBV18 and TRBJ2-1, with 9 bases identical to TRBD2. Germline lookup yields CDR1 KGHSH and CDR2 LQKENI. With V trimmed by 3 bases and J by 8 bases, 5 bases remained unmatched. This CDR3 spans 14 amino acids. CDR3 in amino acids: CASSPPASGDEQFF. The CDR3 DNA reads TGTGCCAGCTCACCCCCGGCTAGCGGGGATGAGCAGTTCTTC.

The V and J genes are TRBV7-9 and TRBJ2-4; D might be TRBD1 (6 bases). Per germline, CDR1 SEHNR and CDR2 FQNEAQ (reference sequence). This CDR3 is 15 amino acids long. V was trimmed by 2 bases and J by 2 bases, leaving 10 bases between them. CDR3 residues: CASSLLQGPKNIQYF. The CDR3 DNA reads as TGTGCCAGCAGCTTATTGCAGGGGCCCAAAAACATTCAGTACTTC.

This CDR3 reads CASSFVGGALNTEAFF. The CDR3 nucleotides are TGTGCCAGCAGCTTTGTAGGGGGGGCCCTAAACACTGAAGCTTTCTTT. The chain has TRBV11-1 and TRBJ1-1; D is possibly TRBD1 (6 bases). Trimming took 3 bases from V and 2 from J, leaving 16 bases between them. The CDR3 loop spans 16 amino acids. Looked up from germline, CDR1 is SGHAT and CDR2 is FQDESV (reference sequence).

The rearrangement uses TRBV5-4 and TRBJ1-6; no firm D call. Trimming took 2 bases from V and 6 from J, leaving 9 bases between them. Per the germline V gene, CDR1 is SGHNT and CDR2 is YYREEE (reference sequence). This CDR3 has 14 amino acids. In nucleotides, the CDR3 is TGTGCCAGCAGCTTAAGCCTTGCTAATTCACCCCTCCACTTT. The encoded protein is CASSLSLANSPLHF.

The chain combines TRBV14 with TRBJ1-1, with D perhaps matching TRBD1 (6 bases). CDR1 and CDR2 (germline): SGHDN, FVKESK. V was shortened by 4 bases and J by 1 base, with 7 bases between the two germline ends. CDR3 length equals 13 residues. CDR3 protein: CASSRQENTEAFF. CDR3 bases: TGTGCCAGCAGCCGACAGGAGAACACTGAAGCTTTCTTT.

The V gene is TRBV2, the J gene TRBJ1-1; D may be TRBD1 (5 bases). The CDR3 has 13 residues. Trimming cost V 9 bases and J 0 bases, with 11 bases left between them. Per the germline V gene, CDR1 is SNHLY and CDR2 is FYNNEI. CDR3 sequence: CASKQELNTEAFF. The DNA of the CDR3 is TGTGCCAGTAAACAGGAACTGAACACTGAAGCTTTCTTT.

The rearrangement uses TRBV5-5 and TRBJ2-3; 10 bases align to TRBD1. The V segment lost 4 bases and the J segment 1 base; nucleotides outside the gene matches: 3. CDR1 and CDR2 from the germline V gene are SGHKS and YYEKEE (reference sequence). This CDR3 contains 15 residues. CDR3 sequence reads: CASSTTGGRTDTQYF. Written as DNA, the CDR3 is TGTGCCAGCAGCACGACAGGGGGCCGCACAGATACGCAGTATTTT.

The rearrangement links TRBV7-2 to TRBJ2-7, with TRBD1 as a possible D gene (6 bases). The germline CDR1 and CDR2 sequences are SGHTA and FQGNSA. CDR3 length equals 15 residues. V dropped 5 bases and J dropped 4 bases, with 18 bases sitting between them. CDR3 residues: CASSPSWTVSYEQYF. In nucleotides, the CDR3 is TGTGCCAGCAGCCCTTCATGGACAGTTTCGTACGAGCAGTACTTC.

This chain uses TRBV25-1 with TRBJ1-4; D unresolved. There are 15 residues in the CDR3. Per the germline V gene, CDR1 is MGHDK and CDR2 is SYGVNS. V was trimmed by 3 bases and J by 0 bases, leaving 8 bases between them. CDR3 coding DNA: TGTGCCAGCAGTGAGTTTAGCGCAACTAATGAAAAACTGTTTTTT. Its protein product is CASSEFSATNEKLFF.

This clone was detected only once. The rearrangement links TRBV6-5 to TRBJ2-7; 7 positions agree with TRBD2. The CDR3 sequence is 13 residues long. In germline, CDR1 is MNHEY, CDR2 SVGAGI. Trimming cost V 11 bases and J 1 base; bases outside gene matches: 8. Here the CDR3 reads CAGGEGTSYEQYF. In DNA, the CDR3 is TGTGCCGGAGGGGAGGGGACTTCCTACGAGCAGTACTTC.

CDR3 DNA sequence: TGTGCCAGCACCGGGGGACAGGGCACAACTAATGAAAAACTGTTTTTT. This sequence encodes CASTGGQGTTNEKLFF. The V and J genes are TRBV6-6 and TRBJ1-4, with 9 bases identical to TRBD1. This CDR3 comprises 16 residues. Germline V gene lookup returns CDR1 MNHNY and CDR2 SVGAGI (reference sequence). J lost 0 bases, V lost 7 bases, and 6 bases had no gene match.

This chain joins TRBV27 and TRBJ2-4, with 7 positions matching TRBD1. This CDR3 region has 15 residues. V trimming: 0 bases; J trimming: 4 bases; junction bases outside the gene matches: 3. Germline V gene lookup returns CDR1 MNHEY and CDR2 SMNVEV (reference sequence). CDR3 residues: CASSLSWTGKNIQYF. DNA of the CDR3: TGTGCCAGCAGTTTATCATGGACAGGTAAAAACATTCAGTACTTC.

The chain uses TRBV5-1 and TRBJ1-3; the D gene is possibly TRBD1 (5 bases). Germline CDR1 reads SGHRS; CDR2 reads YFSETQ. The CDR3 sequence is 15 residues long. Trimming shortened V by 2 bases and J by 3 bases, and 12 bases separated the two germline ends. CDR3 residues: CASSLNGGNGNTIYF. The CDR3 DNA reads as TGCGCCAGCAGCTTAAACGGGGGGAATGGAAACACCATATATTTT.

The chain couples TRBV9 to TRBJ2-6; D unclear. The CDR3 is 14 amino acids. Germline values: CDR1 SGDLS, CDR2 YYNGEE. V dropped 3 bases and J dropped 0 bases, with 4 bases sitting between them. The CDR3: CASSAVSGANVLTF. CDR3 nucleotides: TGTGCCAGCAGCGCAGTCTCTGGGGCCAACGTCCTGACTTTC.

This clone has only one observation. The V gene is TRBV6-5, the J gene TRBJ2-5; D is perhaps TRBD1 (5 bases). The length of the CDR3 is 14 residues. Germline V gene lookup returns CDR1 MNHEY and CDR2 SVGAGI. Trimming left V 0 bases short and J 6 bases short, with 11 bases between. The CDR3 DNA reads as TGTGCCAGCAGTTACTCCAGGGTTGTAAAGACCCAGTACTTC. It codes for CASSYSRVVKTQYF.

The chain links TRBV27 to TRBJ2-1; 8 bases are a match to TRBD1. The CDR3 sequence is 14 residues long. Looked up from germline, CDR1 is MNHEY and CDR2 is SMNVEV (reference sequence). V was clipped by 4 bases and J by 7 bases; unmatched bases: 6. CDR3: CASSSQGAWNEQFF. The CDR3 DNA follows: TGTGCCAGCAGTTCTCAGGGGGCGTGGAATGAGCAGTTCTTC.

This clone was seen only a few times. The chain's CDR3 is CASTATGMGGEAFF. CDR3 DNA sequence: TGTGCCAGTACTGCGACAGGGATGGGGGGTGAAGCTTTCTTT. This chain uses TRBV19 with TRBJ1-1; 7 bases align to TRBD1. Germline CDR1 reads LNHDA; CDR2 reads SQIVND (reference sequence). V lost 7 bases, J lost 7 bases, and 12 bases stayed unmatched. The length of the CDR3 is 14 residues.

This clone showed up just a few times. V and J are TRBV5-4 and TRBJ2-2, with D perhaps matching TRBD1 (6 bases). The CDR3 has 15 amino acids. Germline loops: CDR1 SGHNT, CDR2 YYREEE (reference sequence). V dropped 3 bases and J dropped 7 bases, with 16 bases sitting between them. CDR3 DNA sequence: TGTGCCAGCAGCTGGGGGCAGGGTCTGGTCGGGGAGCTGTTTTTT. It codes for CASSWGQGLVGELFF.

The CDR3 bases are TGTGCCAGCAGTGATCAGACTGAGCCCCAGCATTTT. It translates to CASSDQTEPQHF. This sequence joins TRBV2 and TRBJ1-5; D gene ambiguous. This CDR3 region has 12 residues. Germline V gene data show CDR1 as SNHLY and CDR2 as FYNNEI. Trimming stripped 3 bases from V and 8 bases from J, with 8 bases between.

This clone came up a few times. The chain uses TRBV25-1 and TRBJ1-2; a possible D gene is TRBD1 (5 bases). V was shortened by 2 bases and J by 4 bases, with 11 bases between the two germline ends. This CDR3 region has 14 residues. Germline V gives CDR1 MGHDK, CDR2 SYGVNS. The DNA of the CDR3 is TGTGCCAGCAGTGAAAACAGGCCCGGCTATGGCTACACCTTC. It yields the protein CASSENRPGYGYTF.

The chain combines TRBV19 with TRBJ1-1; TRBD1 matches at 7 bases. The length of the CDR3 is 20 residues. V lost 1 base to trimming and J lost 3 bases; unmatched junction nucleotides: 20. Germline CDR1 reads LNHDA; CDR2 reads SQIVND (reference sequence). CDR3 coding DNA: TGTGCCAGTAGTATAGGAGCCTGGGGGAAGGGGGCGCGATCGGACACTGAAGCTTTCTTT. Its protein is CASSIGAWGKGARSDTEAFF.